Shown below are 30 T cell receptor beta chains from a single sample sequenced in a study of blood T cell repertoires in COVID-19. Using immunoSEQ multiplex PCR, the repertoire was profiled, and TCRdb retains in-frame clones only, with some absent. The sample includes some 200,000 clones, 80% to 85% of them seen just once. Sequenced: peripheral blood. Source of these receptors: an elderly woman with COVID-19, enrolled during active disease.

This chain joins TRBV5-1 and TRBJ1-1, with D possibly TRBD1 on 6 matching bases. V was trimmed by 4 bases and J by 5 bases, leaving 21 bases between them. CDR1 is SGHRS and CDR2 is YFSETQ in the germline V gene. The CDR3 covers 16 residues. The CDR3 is CASSPRGADEVTEAFF. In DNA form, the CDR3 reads TGCGCCAGCAGCCCCCGGGGGGCCGATGAGGTTACTGAAGCTTTCTTT.

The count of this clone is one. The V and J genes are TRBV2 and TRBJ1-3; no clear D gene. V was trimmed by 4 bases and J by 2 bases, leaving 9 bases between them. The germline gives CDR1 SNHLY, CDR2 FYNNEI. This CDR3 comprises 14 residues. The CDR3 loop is CASSGGQTGNTIYF. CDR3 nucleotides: TGTGCCAGCAGTGGCGGGCAAACTGGAAACACCATATATTTT.

CDR3 sequence (DNA): TGTGCCAGCAGCGTTGGACAGGCAGCGTCCATAGCTTTCTTT. This codes for CASSVGQAASIAFF. J is TRBJ1-1 and V is TRBV9, with 7 nucleotides matching TRBD1. V shed 2 bases, J shed 10 bases, and the junction held 11 bases outside the gene matches. Looked up from germline, CDR1 is SGDLS and CDR2 is YYNGEE. There are 14 residues in the CDR3.

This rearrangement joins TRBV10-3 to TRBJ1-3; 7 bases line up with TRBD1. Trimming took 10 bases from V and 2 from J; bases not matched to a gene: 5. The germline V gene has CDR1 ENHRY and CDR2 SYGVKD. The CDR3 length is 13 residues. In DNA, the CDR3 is TGTGCCACCTTGGACAGGACTGGAAACACCATATATTTT. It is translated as CATLDRTGNTIYF.

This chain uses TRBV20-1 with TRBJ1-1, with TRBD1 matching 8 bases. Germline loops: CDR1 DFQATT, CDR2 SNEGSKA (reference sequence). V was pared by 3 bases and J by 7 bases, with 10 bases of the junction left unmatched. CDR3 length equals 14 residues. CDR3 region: CSASRLTGEVEAFF. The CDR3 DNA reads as TGCAGTGCTAGTCGTTTGACAGGGGAGGTTGAAGCTTTCTTT.

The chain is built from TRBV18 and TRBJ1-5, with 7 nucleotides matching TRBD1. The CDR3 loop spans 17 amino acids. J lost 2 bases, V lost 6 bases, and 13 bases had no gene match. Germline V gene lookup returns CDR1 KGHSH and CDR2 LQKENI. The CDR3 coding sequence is TGTGCCAGCTCTCAAGGGACAGAAGGAAGTGGCAATCAGCCCCAGCATTTT. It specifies CASSQGTEGSGNQPQHF.

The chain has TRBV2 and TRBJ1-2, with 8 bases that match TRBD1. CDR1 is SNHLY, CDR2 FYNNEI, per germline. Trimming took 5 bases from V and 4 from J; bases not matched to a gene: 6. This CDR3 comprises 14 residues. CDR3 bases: TGTGCCAGCAGTATACAGGGGGGTGGCTATGGCTACACCTTC. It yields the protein CASSIQGGGYGYTF.

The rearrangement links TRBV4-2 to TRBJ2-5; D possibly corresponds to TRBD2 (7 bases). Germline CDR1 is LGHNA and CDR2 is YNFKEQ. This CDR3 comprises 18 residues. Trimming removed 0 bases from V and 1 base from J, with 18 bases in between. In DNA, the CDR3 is TGTGCCAGCAGCCAAGAGGGAGGGACAAGCGGCCGCCAAGAGACCCAGTACTTC. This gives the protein CASSQEGGTSGRQETQYF.

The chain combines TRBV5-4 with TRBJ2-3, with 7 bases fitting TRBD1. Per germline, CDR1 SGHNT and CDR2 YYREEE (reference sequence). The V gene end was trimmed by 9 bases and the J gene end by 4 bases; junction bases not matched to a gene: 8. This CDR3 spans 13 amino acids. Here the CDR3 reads CATRRQGSDTQYF. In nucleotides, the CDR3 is TGTGCCACTAGGAGACAGGGCTCAGATACGCAGTATTTT.

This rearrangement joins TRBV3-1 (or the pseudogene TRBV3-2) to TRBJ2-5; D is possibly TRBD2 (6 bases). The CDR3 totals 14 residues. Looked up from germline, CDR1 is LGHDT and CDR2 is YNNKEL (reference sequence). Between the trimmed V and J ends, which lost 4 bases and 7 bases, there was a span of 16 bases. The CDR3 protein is CASSPWDLQGTQYF. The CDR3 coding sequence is TGTGCCAGCAGCCCGTGGGACTTGCAGGGGACCCAGTACTTC.

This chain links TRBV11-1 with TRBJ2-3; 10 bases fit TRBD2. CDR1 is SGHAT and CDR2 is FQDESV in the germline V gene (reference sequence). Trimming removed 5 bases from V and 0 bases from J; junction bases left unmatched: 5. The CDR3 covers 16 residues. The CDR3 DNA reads TGTGCCAGCAGCCATACTAGCGGGGCTAGCACAGATACGCAGTATTTT. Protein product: CASSHTSGASTDTQYF. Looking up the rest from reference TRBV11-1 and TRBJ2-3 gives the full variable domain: EAEVAQSPRYKITEKSQAVAFWCDPISGHATLYWYRQILGQGPELLVQFQDESVVDDSQLPKDRFSAERLKGVDSTLKIQPAELGDSAMYLCASSHTSGASTDTQYFGPGTRLTVL.

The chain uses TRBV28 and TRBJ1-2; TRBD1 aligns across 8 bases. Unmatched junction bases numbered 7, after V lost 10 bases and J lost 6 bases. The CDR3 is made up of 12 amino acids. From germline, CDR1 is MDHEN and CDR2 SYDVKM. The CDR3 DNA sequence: TGTGCCATCAGGGGGCTCGCGGATGGCTACACCTTC. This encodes CAIRGLADGYTF.

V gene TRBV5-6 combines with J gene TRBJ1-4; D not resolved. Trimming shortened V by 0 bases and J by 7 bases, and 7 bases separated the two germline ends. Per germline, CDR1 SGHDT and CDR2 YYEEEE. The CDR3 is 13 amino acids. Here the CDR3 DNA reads TGTGCCAGCAGCTTGGGTCCAGGTGAAAAACTGTTTTTT. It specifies CASSLGPGEKLFF.

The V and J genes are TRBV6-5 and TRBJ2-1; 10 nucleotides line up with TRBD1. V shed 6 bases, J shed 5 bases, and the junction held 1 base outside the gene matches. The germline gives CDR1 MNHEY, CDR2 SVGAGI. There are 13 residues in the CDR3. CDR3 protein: CASRGQGNNEQFF. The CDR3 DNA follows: TGTGCCAGCAGGGGACAGGGGAACAATGAGCAGTTCTTC.

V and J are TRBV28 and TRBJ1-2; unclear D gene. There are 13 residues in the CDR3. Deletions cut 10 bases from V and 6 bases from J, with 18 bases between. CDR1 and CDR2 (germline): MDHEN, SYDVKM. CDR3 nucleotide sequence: TGTGCCACCAACTACGGGGTAAACAATGGCTACACCTTC. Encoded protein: CATNYGVNNGYTF.

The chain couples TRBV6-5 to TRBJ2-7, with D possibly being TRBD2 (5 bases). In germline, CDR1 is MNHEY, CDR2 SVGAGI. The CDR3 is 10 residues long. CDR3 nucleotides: TGTACTCGGGGATTCCGTGAGCAGTACGTC. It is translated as CTRGFREQYV.

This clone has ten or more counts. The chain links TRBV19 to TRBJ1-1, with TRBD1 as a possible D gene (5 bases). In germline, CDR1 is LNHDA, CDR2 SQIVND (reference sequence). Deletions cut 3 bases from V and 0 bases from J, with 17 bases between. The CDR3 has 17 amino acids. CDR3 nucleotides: TGTGCCAGTAGTATGGGATCGGGGGAGATCATGAACACTGAAGCTTTCTTT. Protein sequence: CASSMGSGEIMNTEAFF.

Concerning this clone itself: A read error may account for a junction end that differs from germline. The CDR3 protein is CASSSRLGTEAFF. CDR3 in DNA: TGTGCTAGCAGCTCGAGGCTCGGGACTGAAGCTTTCTTT. This rearrangement joins TRBV7-7 to TRBJ1-1; D ambiguous. The CDR3 consists of 13 residues. Germline V gene data show CDR1 as SSHAT and CDR2 as FNYEAQ (reference sequence).

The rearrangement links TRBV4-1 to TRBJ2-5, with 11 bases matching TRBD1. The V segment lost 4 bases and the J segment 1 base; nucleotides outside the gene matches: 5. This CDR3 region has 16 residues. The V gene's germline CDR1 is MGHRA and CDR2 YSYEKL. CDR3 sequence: CASSLAGQGVQETQYF. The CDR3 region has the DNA TGCGCCAGCAGCCTAGCGGGACAGGGGGTCCAAGAGACCCAGTACTTC.

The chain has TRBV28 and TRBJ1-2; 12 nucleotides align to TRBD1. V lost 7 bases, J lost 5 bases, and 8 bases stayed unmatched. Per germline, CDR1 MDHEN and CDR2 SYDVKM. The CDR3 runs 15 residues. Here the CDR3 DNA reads TGTGCCAGCACTTCGGGACAGGGGGCAAGGTATGGCTACACCTTC. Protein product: CASTSGQGARYGYTF.

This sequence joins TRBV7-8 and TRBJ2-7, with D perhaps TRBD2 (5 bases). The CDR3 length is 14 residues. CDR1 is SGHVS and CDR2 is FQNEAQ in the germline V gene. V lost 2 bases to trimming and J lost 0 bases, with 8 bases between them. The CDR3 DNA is TGTGCCAGCAGCTTAAGCCGGGGCTCCTACGAGCAGTACTTC. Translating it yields CASSLSRGSYEQYF.

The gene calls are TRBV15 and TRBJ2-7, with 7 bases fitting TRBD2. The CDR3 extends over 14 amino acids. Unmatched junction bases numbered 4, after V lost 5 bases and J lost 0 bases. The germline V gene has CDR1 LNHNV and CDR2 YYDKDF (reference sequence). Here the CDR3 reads CATSSGGSSYEQYF. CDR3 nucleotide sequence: TGTGCCACCAGCTCGGGGGGTAGCTCCTACGAGCAGTACTTC. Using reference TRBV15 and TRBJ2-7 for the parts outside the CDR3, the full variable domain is DAMVIQNPRYQVTQFGKPVTLSCSQTLNHNVMYWYQQKSSQAPKLLFHYYDKDFNNEADTPDNFQSRRPNTSFCFLDIRSPGLGDTAMYLCATSSGGSSYEQYFGPGTRLTVT.

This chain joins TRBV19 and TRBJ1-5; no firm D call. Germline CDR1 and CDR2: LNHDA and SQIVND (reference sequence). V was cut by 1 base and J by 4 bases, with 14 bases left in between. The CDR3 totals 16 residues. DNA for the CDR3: TGTGCCAGTAGTATAGGCGGCAGTCTATTAAATCAGCCCCAGCATTTT. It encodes CASSIGGSLLNQPQHF.

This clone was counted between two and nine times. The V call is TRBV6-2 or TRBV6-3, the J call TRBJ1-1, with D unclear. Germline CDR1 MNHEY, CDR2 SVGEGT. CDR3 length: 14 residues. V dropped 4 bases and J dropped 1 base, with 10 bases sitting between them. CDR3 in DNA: TGTGCCAGCAGTTTACGGGGTTCGAACACTGAAGCTTTCTTT. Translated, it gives CASSLRGSNTEAFF.

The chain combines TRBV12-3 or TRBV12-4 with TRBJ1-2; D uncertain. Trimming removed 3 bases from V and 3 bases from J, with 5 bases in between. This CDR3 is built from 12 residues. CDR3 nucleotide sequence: TGTGCCAGCAGTTTCTCCTACTATGGCTACACCTTC. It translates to CASSFSYYGYTF.

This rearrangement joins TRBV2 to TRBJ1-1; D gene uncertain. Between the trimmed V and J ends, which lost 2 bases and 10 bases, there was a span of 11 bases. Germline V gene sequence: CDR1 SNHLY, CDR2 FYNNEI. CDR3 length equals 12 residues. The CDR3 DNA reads TGTGCCAGCAGTGAACAGGTCTTGGGAGCTTTCTTT. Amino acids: CASSEQVLGAFF.

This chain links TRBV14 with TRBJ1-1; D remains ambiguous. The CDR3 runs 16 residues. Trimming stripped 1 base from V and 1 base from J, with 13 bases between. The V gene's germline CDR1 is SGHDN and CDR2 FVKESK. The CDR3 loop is CASSQGMRLGNTEAFF. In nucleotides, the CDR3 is TGTGCCAGCAGCCAAGGAATGCGGCTGGGGAACACTGAAGCTTTCTTT.

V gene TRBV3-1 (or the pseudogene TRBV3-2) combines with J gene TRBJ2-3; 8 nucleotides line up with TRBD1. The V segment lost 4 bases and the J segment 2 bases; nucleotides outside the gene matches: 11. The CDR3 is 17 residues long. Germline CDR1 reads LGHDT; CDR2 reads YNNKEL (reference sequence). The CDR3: CASSPYSGQVATDTQYF. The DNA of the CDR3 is TGTGCCAGCAGCCCATACTCGGGACAGGTAGCCACAGATACGCAGTATTTT.

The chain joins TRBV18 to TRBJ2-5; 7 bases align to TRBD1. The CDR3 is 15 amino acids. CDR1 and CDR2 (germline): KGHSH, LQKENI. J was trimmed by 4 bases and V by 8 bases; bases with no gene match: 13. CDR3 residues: CASTPSNRGRETQYF. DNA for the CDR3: TGTGCCAGCACTCCGTCGAACAGGGGTAGAGAGACCCAGTACTTC.

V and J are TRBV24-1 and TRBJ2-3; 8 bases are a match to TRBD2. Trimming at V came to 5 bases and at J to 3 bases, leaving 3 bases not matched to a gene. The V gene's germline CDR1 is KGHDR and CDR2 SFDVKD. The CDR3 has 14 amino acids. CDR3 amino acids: CATSGGGFTDTQYF. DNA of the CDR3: TGTGCCACCAGTGGCGGGGGGTTTACAGATACGCAGTATTTT.